Each of the 16 T cell receptor beta chains below was sequenced from the same sample in a study of cytomegalovirus exposure and HLA in healthy donors. The table came from immunoSEQ multiplex PCR; TCRdb's copy has only in-frame clones and leaves some out. The repertoire holds about 50,000 clones, with about 88% as singletons. Sequenced: PBMCs. Every receptor here comes from a woman aged 30 to 39 in good health and CMV-seronegative.

The V gene is TRBV5-4, the J gene TRBJ1-5; D is uncertain. The CDR3 spans 13 residues. CDR1 is SGHNT, CDR2 YYREEE, per germline (reference sequence). V lost 1 base to trimming and J lost 4 bases, with 6 bases between them. The CDR3, as DNA: TGTGCCAGCAGCTTGAATCGGAATCAGCCCCAGCATTTT. Translation: CASSLNRNQPQHF.

This clone is termed medium-sized. The sample has other DNA sequences that encode this CDR3 too. V gene TRBV6-4 combines with J gene TRBJ2-1, with 9 bases identical to TRBD2. The CDR3 contains 15 residues. From germline, CDR1 is MRHNA and CDR2 SNTAGT. V shed 0 bases, J shed 4 bases, and the junction held 1 base outside the gene matches. The CDR3 nucleotides are TGTGCCAGCAGTGACTCTAGCGGGAGTTACAATGAGCAGTTCTTC. The encoded protein is CASSDSSGSYNEQFF.

V usage is TRBV18 and J usage is TRBJ2-3; D is perhaps TRBD1 (6 bases). V lost 3 bases and J 5 bases, leaving 12 bases between the germline ends. This CDR3 is built from 14 residues. The germline V gene encodes CDR1 KGHSH and CDR2 LQKENI. CDR3: CASSPLGAGDTQYF. Here the CDR3 DNA reads TGTGCCAGCTCACCGTTGGGGGCTGGAGATACGCAGTATTTT. The entire variable domain, with the rest obtained from reference TRBV18 and TRBJ2-3, is as follows: NAGVMQNPRHLVRRRGQEARLRCSPMKGHSHVYWYRQLPEEGLKFMVYLQKENIIDESGMPKERFSAEFPKEGPSILRIQQVVRGDSAAYFCASSPLGAGDTQYFGPGTRLTVL.

CDR3: CASSEALWSHYGYTF. In nucleotides, the CDR3 is TGTGCCAGCAGTGAGGCCCTTTGGTCTCACTATGGCTACACCTTC. The V call is TRBV6-1, the J call TRBJ1-2; no reliable D call. V lost 3 bases and J lost 3, with 14 bases in between. The germline gives CDR1 MNHNS, CDR2 SASEGT. This CDR3 has 15 residues.

The chain employs TRBV5-6 and TRBJ1-5; 8 bases align to TRBD1. V lost 1 base to trimming and J lost 4 bases; unmatched junction nucleotides: 1. Germline V lookup: CDR1 SGHDT, CDR2 YYEEEE. The length of the CDR3 is 14 residues. CDR3 coding DNA: TGTGCCAGCAGCTTGCGACAGGGGAATCAGCCCCAGCATTTT. Amino acid sequence: CASSLRQGNQPQHF. The variable domain in full, completed from reference TRBV5-6 and TRBJ1-5, reads DAGVTQSPTHLIKTRGQQVTLRCSPKSGHDTVSWYQQALGQGPQFIFQYYEEEERQRGNFPDRFSGHQFPNYSSELNVNALLLGDSALYLCASSLRQGNQPQHFGDGTRLSIL.

The J gene is TRBJ1-1, the V gene TRBV6-5; 10 bases map to TRBD1. Germline V CDR1 and CDR2: MNHEY, SVGAGI. Germline trimming cut 2 bases from V and 5 bases from J; bases unmatched to any gene: 5. The CDR3 is 15 residues long. The CDR3: CASSYRGTGETEAFF. CDR3 nucleotides: TGTGCCAGCAGTTACCGAGGGACAGGGGAAACTGAAGCTTTCTTT.

The rearrangement links TRBV27 to TRBJ2-7; D may be TRBD2 (5 bases). The germline gives CDR1 MNHEY, CDR2 SMNVEV (reference sequence). Between the trimmed V and J ends, which lost 5 bases and 3 bases, there was a span of 8 bases. The CDR3 length is 12 residues. The DNA of the CDR3 is TGTGCCAGCAGTCCGGCGGGCTACGAGCAGTACTTC. Translating gives CASSPAGYEQYF.

The chain carries TRBV5-1 and TRBJ2-3; no definite D call. From germline, CDR1 is SGHRS and CDR2 YFSETQ. V lost 4 bases and J lost 7, with 10 bases in between. This CDR3 contains 12 residues. CDR3: CASSRDVNTQYF. Here the CDR3 DNA reads TGCGCCAGCAGCCGAGATGTAAATACGCAGTATTTT.

The chain links TRBV28 to TRBJ2-7; 11 positions agree with TRBD2. In germline, CDR1 is MDHEN, CDR2 SYDVKM. Trimming removed 2 bases from V and 6 bases from J; junction bases left unmatched: 6. The CDR3 has 15 residues. The CDR3 here is CASSLTSGSGAEQYF. The CDR3 DNA follows: TGTGCCAGCAGTTTAACTAGCGGGAGTGGGGCCGAGCAGTACTTC. The complete variable domain, with remaining parts taken from reference TRBV28 and TRBJ2-7, reads DVKVTQSSRYLVKRTGEKVFLECVQDMDHENMFWYRQDPGLGLRLIYFSYDVKMKEKGDIPEGYSVSREKKERFSLILESASTNQTSMYLCASSLTSGSGAEQYFGPGTRLTVT.

The genes are TRBV5-1 and TRBJ1-4; TRBD1 matches 7 bases. CDR1 is SGHRS, CDR2 YFSETQ, per germline. V was clipped by 4 bases and J by 5 bases; unmatched bases: 5. The length of the CDR3 is 14 residues. The CDR3 reads CASSGRGPNEKLFF. CDR3 in DNA: TGCGCCAGCAGCGGTAGGGGGCCCAATGAAAAACTGTTTTTT.

The rearrangement links TRBV5-1 to TRBJ1-3, with D unresolved. CDR3 length equals 13 residues. The germline V and J ends were trimmed by 3 bases and 4 bases, with 8 bases remaining between them. CDR1 and CDR2 from the germline V gene are SGHRS and YFSETQ. The CDR3 sequence: CASSSGIGNTIYF. In DNA form, the CDR3 reads TGCGCCAGCAGCTCCGGGATAGGAAACACCATATATTTT.

This clone showed up just once. This chain uses TRBV30 with TRBJ1-2; tentative D call: TRBD1 (5 bases). This CDR3 spans 13 amino acids. V was clipped by 4 bases and J by 0 bases, with 9 bases between them. CDR1 and CDR2 from the germline V gene are GTSNPN and SVGIG (reference sequence). In nucleotides, the CDR3 is TGTGCCTGGACAGGGATAACTAACTATGGCTACACCTTC. It codes for CAWTGITNYGYTF.

This chain links TRBV7-2 with TRBJ2-7, with a tentative D call TRBD2 (6 bases). V was cut by 2 bases and J by 6 bases, with 17 bases left in between. The CDR3 is 15 amino acids. Germline lookup yields CDR1 SGHTA and CDR2 FQGNSA. In DNA, the CDR3 is TGTGCCAGCAGCTTAACTGTAGGGGACTTAATCGAGCAGTACTTC. It translates to CASSLTVGDLIEQYF.

This chain connects TRBV7-3 to TRBJ2-3; D ambiguous. There are 12 residues in the CDR3. Germline-derived CDR1 and CDR2 are SGHTA and FQGTGA. Trimming stripped 5 bases from V and 0 bases from J, with 3 bases between. The CDR3 protein is CASSLSTDTQYF. In nucleotides, the CDR3 is TGTGCCAGCAGCCTCAGCACAGATACGCAGTATTTT.

V and J are TRBV7-3 and TRBJ2-2; D unclear. V gave up 4 bases and J gave up 2 bases, with 2 bases separating them. Germline loops: CDR1 SGHTA, CDR2 FQGTGA. The CDR3 spans 12 residues. The CDR3 nucleotides are TGTGCCAGCAGCTCTAACACCGGGGAGCTGTTTTTT. This codes for CASSSNTGELFF. Together with reference TRBV7-3 and TRBJ2-2, the CDR3 gives the full variable domain: GAGVSQTPSNKVTEKGKYVELRCDPISGHTALYWYRQSLGQGPEFLIYFQGTGAADDSGLPNDRFFAVRPEGSVSTLKIQRTERGDSAVYLCASSSNTGELFFGEGSRLTVL.

This sequence joins TRBV6-1 and TRBJ2-6; possibly TRBD2 for D (5 bases). The length of the CDR3 is 18 residues. Germline V lookup: CDR1 MNHNS, CDR2 SASEGT. V lost 0 bases and J lost 4, with 16 bases in between. CDR3 DNA: TGTGCCAGCAGTGAAGCTGGCAGAGCCTCGGGAGGGGCCAACGTCCTGACTTTC. It is translated as CASSEAGRASGGANVLTF.